The 28 T cell receptor beta chains listed next were all sequenced from one sample in a study of cytomegalovirus exposure and HLA in healthy donors. Both 60 Vbeta primers and 13 Jbeta primers went into the PCR. Some clones are missing from TCRdb's copy, which holds only in-frame ones; the method was immunoSEQ multiplex PCR. This table holds some 40,000 clones. Sequenced material: PBMCs. The source of these receptors is a male donor in good health and CMV-seronegative.

V is TRBV7-9 and J is TRBJ2-7; 9 nucleotides line up with TRBD2. The CDR3 consists of 15 residues. CDR1 SEHNR and CDR2 FQNEAQ come from the germline V gene (reference sequence). V lost 1 base to trimming and J lost 5 bases; unmatched junction nucleotides: 6. The DNA for the CDR3 is TGTGCCAGCAGCTTAGTTGGCGGGGGGGCGAACGAGCAGTACTTC. This gives the protein CASSLVGGGANEQYF.

CDR3 sequence: CASRPGRDRGSPLHF. CDR3 nucleotides: TGTGCCAGCAGACCCGGTCGGGACAGGGGATCACCCCTCCACTTT. This chain joins TRBV7-8 and TRBJ1-6, with TRBD1 identical over 10 bases. J was trimmed by 10 bases and V by 6 bases; bases with no gene match: 9. The CDR3 runs to 15 residues. The V gene's germline CDR1 is SGHVS and CDR2 FQNEAQ.

The V call is TRBV6-5, the J call TRBJ1-1; no firm D call. Germline V CDR1 and CDR2: MNHEY, SVGAGI. This CDR3 contains 15 residues. Deletions cut 0 bases from V and 7 bases from J, with 15 bases between. Written as DNA, the CDR3 is TGTGCCAGCAGTTACTCGAGAGCGGGGAGAGGTGAAGCTTTCTTT. It encodes CASSYSRAGRGEAFF.

The chain combines TRBV18 with TRBJ1-2; 8 bases are a match to TRBD1. Germline lookup yields CDR1 KGHSH and CDR2 LQKENI. The CDR3 is made up of 13 amino acids. Trimming removed 2 bases from V and 4 bases from J; junction bases left unmatched: 0. CDR3 in amino acids: CASSPDRGYGYTF. CDR3 sequence (DNA): TGTGCCAGCTCACCAGACAGGGGCTATGGCTACACCTTC.

CDR3 in amino acids: CASSQEGDEQFF. The CDR3 coding sequence is TGTGCCAGCAGCCAAGAGGGCGATGAGCAGTTCTTC. The gene calls are TRBV14 and TRBJ2-1; no firm D call. The CDR3 runs to 12 residues. Germline CDR1 reads SGHDN; CDR2 reads FVKESK. The germline V and J ends were trimmed by 0 bases and 8 bases, with 5 bases remaining between them.

The chain has TRBV6-6 and TRBJ2-7; 9 bases are shared with TRBD1. This CDR3 is built from 15 residues. The germline V gene has CDR1 MNHNY and CDR2 SVGAGI (reference sequence). V trimming: 3 bases; J trimming: 6 bases; junction bases outside the gene matches: 9. CDR3 residues: CASSYSLRDRAEQYF. As DNA, the CDR3 is TGTGCCAGCAGTTATTCTCTCCGGGACAGGGCCGAGCAGTACTTC.

The chain links TRBV7-9 to TRBJ2-5; 12 bases are a match to TRBD1. The DNA end is more similar to TRBJ2-7, so the J call may be wrong. Looked up from germline, CDR1 is SEHNR and CDR2 is FQNEAQ (reference sequence). This CDR3 comprises 15 residues. The CDR3 region is CASSDRDRGLYEQYF. In DNA, the CDR3 is TGTGCCAGCAGCGACCGGGACAGGGGGCTTTACGAGCAGTACTTC.

The chain uses TRBV6-5 and TRBJ1-5, with unresolved D. V was trimmed by 4 bases and J by 6 bases, leaving 10 bases between them. Germline assignment: CDR1 MNHEY and CDR2 SVGAGI. This CDR3 is built from 13 residues. The DNA of the CDR3 is TGTGCCAGCAGTTCACAGCGGGGTCAGCCCCAGCATTTT. It yields the protein CASSSQRGQPQHF.

The chain is built from TRBV5-5 and TRBJ1-4; 8 bases are shared with TRBD1. The CDR3 length is 15 residues. The germline V gene has CDR1 SGHKS and CDR2 YYEKEE (reference sequence). J lost 2 bases, V lost 3 bases, and 3 bases had no gene match. The CDR3 DNA sequence: TGTGCCAGCAGCTGGCGGACAGGGACTAATGAAAAACTGTTTTTT. Amino acid sequence: CASSWRTGTNEKLFF.

This sequence joins TRBV5-4 and TRBJ2-7, with 10 bases identical to TRBD1. J gave up 2 bases and V 5 bases, and 4 bases lay outside the gene matches. This CDR3 contains 14 residues. CDR1 and CDR2 (germline): SGHNT, YYREEE (reference sequence). Written as DNA, the CDR3 is TGTGCCAGCAGACTTGGACAGGGGGCCTACGAGCAGTACTTC. Translated, it gives CASRLGQGAYEQYF.

The V call is TRBV6-1, the J call TRBJ1-3; D may be TRBD1 (5 bases). The CDR3 sequence is 14 residues long. Trimming shortened V by 0 bases and J by 8 bases, and 11 bases separated the two germline ends. Germline V lookup: CDR1 MNHNS, CDR2 SASEGT. The CDR3 sequence is CASSEAARAHTIYF. The CDR3 coding sequence is TGTGCCAGCAGTGAAGCAGCCAGGGCCCACACCATATATTTT.

This chain links TRBV29-1 with TRBJ2-7, with D perhaps TRBD1 (5 bases). Between the trimmed V and J ends, which lost 4 bases and 2 bases, there was a span of 12 bases. The germline V gene has CDR1 SQVTM and CDR2 ANQGSEA. The CDR3 is 13 amino acids. For the CDR3, the DNA is TGCAGCGTTGTACTACTGGACACCTACGAGCAGTACTTC. Its translation: CSVVLLDTYEQYF.

The DNA of the CDR3 is TGTGCCAGCAGCTCAGGGGTCCTCAGCTCCTACGAGCAGTACTTC. Translated: CASSSGVLSSYEQYF. The V call is TRBV5-4, the J call TRBJ2-7, with D possibly being TRBD1 (6 bases). This CDR3 has 15 amino acids. The germline V and J ends were trimmed by 3 bases and 0 bases, with 13 bases remaining between them. Germline CDR1 and CDR2: SGHNT and YYREEE (reference sequence). The complete variable domain, with remaining parts taken from reference TRBV5-4 and TRBJ2-7, reads ETGVTQSPTHLIKTRGQQVTLRCSSQSGHNTVSWYQQALGQGPQFIFQYYREEENGRGNFPPRFSGLQFPNYSSELNVNALELDDSALYLCASSSGVLSSYEQYFGPGTRLTVT.

Here the CDR3 reads CASSVGGQGRDNEQFF. For the CDR3, the DNA is TGTGCCAGCAGCGTAGGGGGACAGGGGAGGGACAATGAGCAGTTCTTC. The chain links TRBV9 to TRBJ2-1, with TRBD1 matching over 10 bases. Germline loops: CDR1 SGDLS, CDR2 YYNGEE. The CDR3 is made up of 16 amino acids. Trimming cost V 0 bases and J 5 bases; bases outside gene matches: 5.

DNA for the CDR3: TGTGCCAGCAGCTTGACGGGGTTCGCCACTGAAGCTTTCTTT. This encodes CASSLTGFATEAFF. The chain combines TRBV5-5 with TRBJ1-1; D unresolved. The germline CDR1 and CDR2 sequences are SGHKS and YYEKEE (reference sequence). The ends were cut back, 1 base at V and 4 bases at J, with 11 bases in the middle. The CDR3 loop spans 14 amino acids.

The J gene is TRBJ2-4, the V gene TRBV11-2; a weak D match, TRBD1 (6 bases). The CDR3 extends over 18 amino acids. Trimming cost V 5 bases and J 0 bases, with 20 bases left between them. Germline V gene sequence: CDR1 SGHAT, CDR2 FQNNGV. As DNA, the CDR3 is TGTGCCAGCAGCCCATCCGGGGACACCGTACTAGCCAAAAACATTCAGTACTTC. Amino acids: CASSPSGDTVLAKNIQYF.

The J gene is TRBJ1-1, the V gene TRBV19, with D unresolved. Germline CDR1 and CDR2: LNHDA and SQIVND (reference sequence). This CDR3 contains 15 residues. V was trimmed by 9 bases and J by 1 base, leaving 18 bases between them. The CDR3 coding sequence is TGTGCCAGCACCCTGGCGGGCCTGGGGAACACTGAAGCTTTCTTT. It yields the protein CASTLAGLGNTEAFF.

V and J are TRBV29-1 and TRBJ1-3, with D perhaps matching TRBD1 (5 bases). The CDR3 length is 15 residues. In germline, CDR1 is SQVTM, CDR2 ANQGSEA. Trimming cost V 3 bases and J 1 base, with 13 bases left between them. In DNA form, the CDR3 reads TGCAGCGTTGACAGGGTAGGATCTTCTGGAAACACCATATATTTT. It codes for CSVDRVGSSGNTIYF. The full variable domain, completed using reference TRBV29-1 and TRBJ1-3, is SAVISQKPSRDICQRGTSLTIQCQVDSQVTMMFWYRQQPGQSLTLIATANQGSEATYESGFVIDKFPISRPNLTFSTLTVSNMSPEDSSIYLCSVDRVGSSGNTIYFGEGSWLTVV.

The CDR3 region is CASSLAEGETLYEQYF. CDR3 bases: TGTGCCAGCAGCTTAGCAGAAGGGGAAACTCTCTACGAGCAGTACTTC. V usage is TRBV7-8 and J usage is TRBJ2-7; D possibly corresponds to TRBD1 (5 bases). Germline V gene data show CDR1 as SGHVS and CDR2 as FQNEAQ. The CDR3 contains 16 residues. V was cut by 0 bases and J by 3 bases, with 15 bases left in between.

The chain is built from TRBV19 and TRBJ1-5, with D hard to call. Trimming pared 3 bases from V and 1 base from J, leaving 7 bases between. The CDR3 is 14 residues long. Germline loops: CDR1 LNHDA, CDR2 SQIVND (reference sequence). The CDR3 DNA reads as TGTGCCAGTAGTATCCGAGGGAGCAATCAGCCCCAGCATTTT. Residues: CASSIRGSNQPQHF. The full variable domain, completed using reference TRBV19 and TRBJ1-5, is DGGITQSPKYLFRKEGQNVTLSCEQNLNHDAMYWYRQDPGQGLRLIYYSQIVNDFQKGDIAEGYSVSREKKESFPLTVTSAQKNPTAFYLCASSIRGSNQPQHFGDGTRLSIL.

This chain connects TRBV30 to TRBJ2-3, with D possibly matching TRBD2 (6 bases). The ends were cut back, 5 bases at V and 5 bases at J, with 20 bases in the middle. This CDR3 has 15 residues. The germline gives CDR1 GTSNPN, CDR2 SVGIG (reference sequence). CDR3 coding DNA: TGTGCCTGGGGGCGGTCTGGGGACTTGATAGATACGCAGTATTTT. This sequence encodes CAWGRSGDLIDTQYF.

The J gene is TRBJ1-4, the V gene TRBV21-1. TRBV21-1 is marked as a pseudogene. The CDR3 has 17 amino acids. CDR3 nucleotides: TGTGCCAGCAGCAAAGTCCCGGGGAAGGGAACTAATGAAAAACTGTTTTTT. This encodes CASSKVPGKGTNEKLFF.

Worth noting for this clone: The conserved phenylalanine or tryptophan normally closing the CDR3 is absent here, so this likely arose from a read error. The genes are TRBV27 and TRBJ1-1; TRBD1 agrees at 8 bases. Trimming removed 7 bases from V and 1 base from J; junction bases left unmatched: 5. This CDR3 is 14 amino acids long. Per the germline V gene, CDR1 is MNHEY and CDR2 is SMNVEV (reference sequence). The CDR3 reads CASIKDRENTEAFL. CDR3 coding DNA: TGTGCCAGCATTAAGGACAGGGAGAACACTGAAGCTTTCCTT.

The V gene is TRBV6-5, the J gene TRBJ2-3; D perhaps matches TRBD2 (5 bases). V was shortened by 5 bases and J by 4 bases, with 16 bases between the two germline ends. The CDR3 covers 15 residues. CDR1 and CDR2 (germline): MNHEY, SVGAGI. CDR3 region: CASSTFSGGADTQYF. CDR3 coding DNA: TGTGCCAGCAGTACCTTCAGCGGCGGCGCAGATACGCAGTATTTT.

The chain recombines TRBV5-4 with TRBJ1-1; a weak D match, TRBD1 (5 bases). CDR3 length: 16 residues. Germline values: CDR1 SGHNT, CDR2 YYREEE (reference sequence). The germline V and J ends were trimmed by 4 bases and 0 bases, with 16 bases remaining between them. CDR3 bases: TGTGCCAGCAGCCCCCCCTACGAGACAGTGAACACTGAAGCTTTCTTT. Amino acid sequence: CASSPPYETVNTEAFF.

This chain joins TRBV6-5 and TRBJ1-1; 7 bases are shared with TRBD1. Trimming took 6 bases from V and 1 from J; bases not matched to a gene: 8. The germline gives CDR1 MNHEY, CDR2 SVGAGI. This CDR3 region has 15 residues. The CDR3 nucleotides are TGTGCCAGCAGGGGTCCGAGACAGGGGAACACTGAAGCTTTCTTT. Encoded protein: CASRGPRQGNTEAFF.

This rearrangement joins TRBV5-6 to TRBJ2-7; 8 bases agree with TRBD1. This CDR3 has 13 residues. CDR1 and CDR2 from the germline V gene are SGHDT and YYEEEE. V was pared by 4 bases and J by 3 bases, with 3 bases of the junction left unmatched. The chain's CDR3 is CASSIDRGYEQYF. The CDR3 DNA is TGTGCCAGCAGCATTGACAGGGGCTACGAGCAGTACTTC.

The rearrangement links TRBV30 to TRBJ2-3; D remains unclear. The germline CDR1 and CDR2 sequences are GTSNPN and SVGIG (reference sequence). There are 13 residues in the CDR3. V lost 4 bases and J lost 8, with 16 bases in between. This CDR3 is CAWTRRQSGTQYF. The CDR3 DNA reads TGTGCCTGGACCCGTCGGCAGTCAGGTACGCAGTATTTT.